The 6 T cell receptor beta chains below were found in one sample sequenced in a study of technical replicates of blood from several donors. Generated by immunoSEQ multiplex PCR, the TCRdb table keeps only in-frame clones and is missing some. The sample shows about 84,000 clones, 95% to 98% of them seen only once. Source material: T cells isolated from PBMCs. These receptor sequences come from a human donor in good health.

The genes are TRBV10-1 and TRBJ1-1, with TRBD1 matching 7 bases. The CDR3 covers 13 residues. V shed 10 bases, J shed 0 bases, and the junction held 5 bases outside the gene matches. The germline CDR1 and CDR2 sequences are WNHNN and SYGVQD (reference sequence). CDR3 in DNA: TGCGCCACCCAGGGGGATCTGAACACTGAAGCTTTCTTT. Protein product: CATQGDLNTEAFF.

Points on this clone: At the DNA level, this CDR3 is encoded by other sequences in the same sample as well. This chain joins TRBV28 and TRBJ1-2, with 7 bases aligning to TRBD1. Trimming cost V 5 bases and J 3 bases; bases outside gene matches: 3. The CDR3 consists of 13 residues. The germline V gene has CDR1 MDHEN and CDR2 SYDVKM. The CDR3 loop is CASSSTGDYGYTF. In DNA form, the CDR3 reads TGTGCCAGCAGTAGTACAGGGGACTATGGCTACACCTTC.

In DNA form, the CDR3 reads TGTGCCAGCGGGGACAGGCTAGAAGCTTTCTTT. It codes for CASGDRLEAFF. The V call is TRBV6-5, the J call TRBJ1-1; 8 nucleotides line up with TRBD1. This CDR3 has 11 residues. CDR1 is MNHEY and CDR2 is SVGAGI in the germline V gene. After removal of 8 bases from V and 8 bases from J, the junction contained 4 bases not matched to a gene.

The chain combines TRBV5-5 with TRBJ2-1; 14 nucleotides line up with TRBD2. Losses at the gene ends were 4 bases for V and 4 bases for J; bases not matched to a gene: 7. This CDR3 is built from 17 residues. Germline CDR1 SGHKS, CDR2 YYEKEE (reference sequence). The DNA for the CDR3 is TGTGCCAGCAGCGTTGGGACTAGCGGGGGACCATACAATGAGCAGTTCTTC. Its translation is CASSVGTSGGPYNEQFF.

The V and J genes are TRBV29-1 and TRBJ2-7, with 8 positions matching TRBD2. Germline V gene sequence: CDR1 SQVTM, CDR2 ANQGSEA. J lost 0 bases, V lost 4 bases, and 5 bases had no gene match. The CDR3 has 14 residues. CDR3: CSVALLAGSYEQYF. DNA of the CDR3: TGCAGCGTTGCATTGCTAGCGGGCTCCTACGAGCAGTACTTC.

The V gene is TRBV7-8, the J gene TRBJ1-1, with D possibly matching TRBD1 (6 bases). With 4 bases removed from V and 0 bases from J, the gap between germline ends came to 9 bases. The V gene's germline CDR1 is SGHVS and CDR2 FQNEAQ. This CDR3 region has 14 residues. The chain's CDR3 is CASSSRQVNTEAFF. The CDR3 region has the DNA TGTGCCAGCAGCTCCAGACAGGTGAACACTGAAGCTTTCTTT.